Below, 4 T cell receptor beta chains from the same sample are listed, as sequenced in a study of blood T cell repertoires in COVID-19. Measured with immunoSEQ multiplex PCR; TCRdb has only the in-frame clones, and not every one. The sample has a few hundred thousand clones, 80% to 85% seen once. The sample was peripheral blood. Receptors were obtained from a woman between 65 and 79 years old with COVID-19, enrolled during active disease.

The V call is TRBV28, the J call TRBJ1-1; D not certain. V shed 6 bases and J shed 4 bases, with 15 bases lying between them. CDR3 length: 14 amino acids. From germline, CDR1 is MDHEN and CDR2 SYDVKM. The CDR3 spells CASSAVGVFTEAFF. Written as DNA, the CDR3 is TGTGCCAGCAGCGCCGTCGGGGTTTTCACTGAAGCTTTCTTT.

This clone occurred once. The V and J genes are TRBV3-1 (or the pseudogene TRBV3-2) and TRBJ2-1; 7 bases map to TRBD1. Germline values: CDR1 LGHDT, CDR2 YNNKEL (reference sequence). The V and J ends lost 3 bases and 4 bases, in that order; junction bases with no gene match: 6. The CDR3 has 15 residues. This chain's CDR3 is CASSHSGQQYNEQFF. CDR3 nucleotide sequence: TGTGCCAGCAGCCATTCGGGACAGCAATACAATGAGCAGTTCTTC.

V usage is TRBV19 and J usage is TRBJ1-2; 8 positions match TRBD1. The length of the CDR3 is 16 residues. Germline V CDR1 and CDR2: LNHDA, SQIVND (reference sequence). V dropped 4 bases and J dropped 0; count of bases not matched to a gene: 7. This CDR3 is CASSTIRQGSNYGYTF. As DNA, the CDR3 is TGTGCCAGTAGTACAATTCGACAGGGGTCTAACTATGGCTACACCTTC.

The chain carries TRBV7-2 and TRBJ2-7; D may be TRBD2 (8 bases). The germline V gene encodes CDR1 SGHTA and CDR2 FQGNSA. The CDR3 is 15 residues long. V lost 5 bases and J 1 base, leaving 15 bases between the germline ends. The CDR3 spells CASSVVAGQSYEQYF. DNA for the CDR3: TGTGCCAGCAGCGTGGTAGCGGGACAGTCCTACGAGCAGTACTTC.